This entry describes one T cell receptor beta chain. Its target is not known. The germline V gene encodes CDR1 MNHEY and CDR2 SVGAGI. Trimming removed 5 bases from V and 5 bases from J; junction bases left unmatched: 9. This CDR3 comprises 14 residues. This specimen comes from a study of cytomegalovirus exposure and HLA in healthy donors. Produced via immunoSEQ multiplex PCR; TCRdb's table is partial and in-frame only. The data show 100,000 or so clones, more than 85% seen once. The donors were members of the validation cohort comprising about 130 subjects, separate from the roughly 600-subject first cohort. Whole-study results and caveats: In vitro data verified three CMV-associated chains as specific for CMV antigens.

Input material: PBMCs. This sequence joins TRBV6-5 and TRBJ2-7; 7 bases line up with TRBD1. The sequence was obtained from a woman aged 18-29 years in good health and CMV-seropositive. The CDR3 region has the DNA TGTGCCAGCAGTCCCGGGAAGGGGGCACACGAGCAGTACTTC. It translates to CASSPGKGAHEQYF.